This TCR beta chain is drawn from a study of T cell changes during pregnancy in multiple sclerosis. The table came from immunoSEQ multiplex PCR; TCRdb's copy has only in-frame clones and leaves some out. The sample lists approximately 65,000 clones; around 91% were seen once. Germline CDR1 is KGHSH and CDR2 is LQKENI. Trimming cost V 3 bases and J 4 bases, with 13 bases left between them. The CDR3 spans 15 residues. The chain uses TRBV18 and TRBJ1-5; possible D gene TRBD1, 6 bases. The sequenced sample was peripheral blood, obtained in the third trimester of pregnancy. The receptor comes from a female donor in good health, enrolled as a control in a pregnancy study. For the CDR3, the DNA is TGTGCCAGCTCACCTCGACAGGTCCGGAATCAGCCCCAGCATTTT. Protein sequence: CASSPRQVRNQPQHF.